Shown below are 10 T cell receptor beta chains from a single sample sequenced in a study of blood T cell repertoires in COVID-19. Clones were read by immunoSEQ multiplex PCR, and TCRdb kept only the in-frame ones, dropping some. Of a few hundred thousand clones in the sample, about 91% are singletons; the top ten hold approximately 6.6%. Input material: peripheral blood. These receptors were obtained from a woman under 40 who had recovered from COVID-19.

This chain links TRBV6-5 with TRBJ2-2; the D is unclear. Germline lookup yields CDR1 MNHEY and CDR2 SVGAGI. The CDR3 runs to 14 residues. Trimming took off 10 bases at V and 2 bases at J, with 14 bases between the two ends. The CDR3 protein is CATLKNLNTGELFF. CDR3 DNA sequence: TGTGCCACCCTAAAGAACCTTAACACCGGGGAGCTGTTTTTT.

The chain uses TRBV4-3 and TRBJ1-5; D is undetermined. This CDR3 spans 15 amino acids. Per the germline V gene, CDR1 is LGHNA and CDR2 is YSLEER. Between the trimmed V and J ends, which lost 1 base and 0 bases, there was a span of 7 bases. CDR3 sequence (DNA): TGCGCCAGCAGCCAAGTGGCCCATAGCAATCAGCCCCAGCATTTT. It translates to CASSQVAHSNQPQHF.

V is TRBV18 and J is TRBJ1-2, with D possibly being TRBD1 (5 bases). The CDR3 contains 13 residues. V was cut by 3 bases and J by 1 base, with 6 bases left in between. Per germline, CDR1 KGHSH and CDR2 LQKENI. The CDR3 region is CASSPTVNYGYTF. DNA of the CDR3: TGTGCCAGCTCACCGACAGTTAACTATGGCTACACCTTC.

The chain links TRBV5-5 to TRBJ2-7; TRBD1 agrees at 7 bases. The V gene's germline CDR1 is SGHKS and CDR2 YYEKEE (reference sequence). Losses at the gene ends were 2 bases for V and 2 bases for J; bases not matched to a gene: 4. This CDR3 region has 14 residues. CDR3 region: CASSFQQGPYEQYF. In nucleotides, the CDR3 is TGTGCCAGCAGCTTCCAACAGGGGCCCTACGAGCAGTACTTC.

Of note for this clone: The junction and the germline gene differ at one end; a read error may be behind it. CDR3 residues: CANSYGTGGMNTEAFF. CDR3 coding DNA: TGTGCCAACAGTTACGGTACGGGCGGGATGAACACTGAAGCTTTCTTT. This rearrangement joins TRBV6-2 or TRBV6-3 to TRBJ1-1; D unclear. Germline V gene lookup returns CDR1 MNHEY and CDR2 SVGEGT. CDR3 length: 16 amino acids.

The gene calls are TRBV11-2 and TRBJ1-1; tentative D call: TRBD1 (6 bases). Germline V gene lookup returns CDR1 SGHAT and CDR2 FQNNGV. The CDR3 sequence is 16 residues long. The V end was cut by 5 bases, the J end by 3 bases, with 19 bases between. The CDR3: CASSPTGGLSDTEAFF. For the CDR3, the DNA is TGTGCCAGCAGCCCGACCGGGGGGCTTTCGGACACTGAAGCTTTCTTT.

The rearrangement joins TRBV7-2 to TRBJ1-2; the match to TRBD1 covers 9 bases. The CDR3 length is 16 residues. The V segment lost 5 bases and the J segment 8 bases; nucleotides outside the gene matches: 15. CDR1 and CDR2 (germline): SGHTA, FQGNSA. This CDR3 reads CASSHIPGQGPEGYTF. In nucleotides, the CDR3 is TGTGCCAGCAGCCATATTCCGGGACAGGGTCCTGAAGGCTACACCTTC.

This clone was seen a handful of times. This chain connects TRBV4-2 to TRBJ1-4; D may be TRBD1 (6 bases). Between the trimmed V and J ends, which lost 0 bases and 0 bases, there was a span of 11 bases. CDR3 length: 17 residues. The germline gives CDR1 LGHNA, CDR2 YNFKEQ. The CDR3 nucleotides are TGTGCCAGCAGCCAAGATGGGAGGGGGACAACTAATGAAAAACTGTTTTTT. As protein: CASSQDGRGTTNEKLFF.

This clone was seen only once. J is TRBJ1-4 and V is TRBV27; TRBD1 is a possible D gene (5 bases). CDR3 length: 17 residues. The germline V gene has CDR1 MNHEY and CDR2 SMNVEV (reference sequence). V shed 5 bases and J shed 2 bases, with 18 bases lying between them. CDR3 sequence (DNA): TGTGCCAGCAGTCCGAGGTCAACCCCAGGGACTAATGAAAAACTGTTTTTT. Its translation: CASSPRSTPGTNEKLFF. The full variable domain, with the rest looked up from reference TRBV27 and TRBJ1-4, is EAQVTQNPRYLITVTGKKLTVTCSQNMNHEYMSWYRQDPGLGLRQIYYSMNVEVTDKGDVPEGYKVSRKEKRNFPLILESPSPNQTSLYFCASSPRSTPGTNEKLFFGSGTQLSVL.

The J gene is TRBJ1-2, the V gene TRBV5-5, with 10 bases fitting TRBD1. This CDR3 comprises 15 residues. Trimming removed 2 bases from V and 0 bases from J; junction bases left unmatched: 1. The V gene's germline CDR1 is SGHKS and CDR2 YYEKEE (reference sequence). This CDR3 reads CASSFGTGANYGYTF. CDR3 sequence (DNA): TGTGCCAGCAGCTTCGGGACAGGGGCTAACTATGGCTACACCTTC.